These 13 T cell receptor beta chains share one sample of origin, sequenced in a study of T cell responses to AZD1222 COVID-19 vaccine. Clones were sequenced by immunoSEQ multiplex PCR, and TCRdb holds only the in-frame ones, with some missing. The sample contains approximately 120,000 clones, around 83% of which appear only once. Here the sequenced sample was peripheral blood, taken 28 days after the second AZD1222 dose. The receptors stem from an adult who received the AZD1222 COVID-19 vaccine.

As regards this clone: The germline gene is not matched at one end of the junction; a read error may be the cause. This rearrangement joins TRBV5-5 to TRBJ1-6, with TRBD1 identical over 9 bases. The CDR3 contains 16 residues. Germline V gene sequence: CDR1 SGHKS, CDR2 YYEKEE (reference sequence). This CDR3 reads CASSLQTGTGNSPLHF. The CDR3 DNA reads as TGTGCCAGCAGCCTCCAAACCGGGACAGGGAATTCCCCCCTCCACTTT.

This clone was seen a few times. This rearrangement joins TRBV28 to TRBJ1-2, with D possibly matching TRBD1 (5 bases). This CDR3 has 13 residues. Germline V gene lookup returns CDR1 MDHEN and CDR2 SYDVKM. V was trimmed by 7 bases and J by 8 bases, leaving 17 bases between them. The CDR3 DNA sequence: TGTGCCAGCACTTTTGGGGCCCTGCTGGGCTACACCTTC. This codes for CASTFGALLGYTF.

J is TRBJ2-3 and V is TRBV10-3, with 10 nucleotides matching TRBD2. V shed 6 bases and J 4 bases; nucleotides not matched to a gene: 10. Germline V lookup: CDR1 ENHRY, CDR2 SYGVKD. This CDR3 region has 16 residues. CDR3 DNA sequence: TGTGCCATCAGCGCTATGACTAGCGGGCGCGCAGATACGCAGTATTTT. It translates to CAISAMTSGRADTQYF.

The chain employs TRBV18 and TRBJ1-2, with D possibly being TRBD1 (6 bases). The V end lost 4 bases, the J end lost 6 bases, and 12 bases lay between the germline ends. The CDR3 spans 13 residues. Per germline, CDR1 KGHSH and CDR2 LQKENI. CDR3 nucleotide sequence: TGTGCCAGCTCACGGTCACAGGGAGATGGCTACACCTTC. Translating gives CASSRSQGDGYTF.

To note about this clone: The identical CDR3 is also encoded by other nucleotide sequences in the sample. The J gene is TRBJ1-1, the V gene TRBV5-1; D may be TRBD1 (5 bases). This CDR3 has 13 residues. In germline, CDR1 is SGHRS, CDR2 YFSETQ. The V gene lost 4 bases and the J gene lost 3 bases, with 10 bases spanning the gap. This CDR3 reads CASSRGKDTEAFF. CDR3 coding DNA: TGCGCCAGCAGCCGGGGGAAGGACACTGAAGCTTTCTTT.

Remarks on this clone: Other DNA sequences from this sample encode an identical CDR3 as well. The chain links TRBV3-1 (or the pseudogene TRBV3-2) to TRBJ1-1, with no clear D. V dropped 1 base and J dropped 1 base, with 7 bases sitting between them. The CDR3 runs to 14 residues. Germline CDR1 and CDR2: LGHDT and YNNKEL (reference sequence). The CDR3 sequence: CASSQVGRNTEAFF. CDR3 DNA: TGTGCCAGCAGCCAAGTCGGCAGGAACACTGAAGCTTTCTTT.

This rearrangement joins TRBV27 to TRBJ2-5, with 10 bases fitting TRBD2. Germline V gene data show CDR1 as MNHEY and CDR2 as SMNVEV (reference sequence). V lost 2 bases and J lost 1; bases outside the gene matches: 1. The CDR3 is 15 residues long. This CDR3 reads CASSLERGGQETQYF. The CDR3, as DNA: TGTGCCAGCAGTTTAGAGCGGGGGGGCCAAGAGACCCAGTACTTC.

This clone was seen only a few times. The chain combines TRBV9 with TRBJ1-2; 7 positions match TRBD1. The CDR3 extends over 15 amino acids. CDR1 and CDR2 (germline): SGDLS, YYNGEE. Unmatched junction bases numbered 5, after V lost 0 bases and J lost 3 bases. Written as DNA, the CDR3 is TGTGCCAGCAGCGTAGGCCGGGACAGCCACTATGGCTACACCTTC. Translation gives CASSVGRDSHYGYTF.

The rearrangement uses TRBV11-3 and TRBJ1-1; D is unresolved. In germline, CDR1 is SGHNT, CDR2 YENEEA. Trimming removed 1 base from V and 0 bases from J, with 9 bases in between. The CDR3 totals 15 residues. This CDR3 reads CASSLGASMNTEAFF. CDR3 DNA: TGTGCCAGCAGCTTAGGTGCCTCCATGAACACTGAAGCTTTCTTT.

V and J are TRBV18 and TRBJ1-3; possible D gene TRBD1, 5 bases. The CDR3 loop spans 15 amino acids. The germline V gene has CDR1 KGHSH and CDR2 LQKENI. The germline V and J ends were trimmed by 6 bases and 0 bases, with 12 bases remaining between them. The CDR3 sequence is CASSPGRHSGNTIYF. In DNA form, the CDR3 reads TGTGCCAGCTCCCCGGGACGCCACTCTGGAAACACCATATATTTT.

This clone has only one observation. The chain carries TRBV10-3 and TRBJ1-5, with D tentatively TRBD1 (5 bases). Trimming shortened V by 10 bases and J by 2 bases, and 18 bases separated the two germline ends. The CDR3 extends over 15 amino acids. Per germline, CDR1 ENHRY and CDR2 SYGVKD. The DNA for the CDR3 is TGTGCCACCCAGCGGGACCGGATGGGCAATCAGCCCCAGCATTTT. As protein: CATQRDRMGNQPQHF.

V and J are TRBV5-4 and TRBJ1-5; no clear D. V was clipped by 0 bases and J by 3 bases, with 7 bases between them. The CDR3 loop spans 14 amino acids. Looked up from germline, CDR1 is SGHNT and CDR2 is YYREEE (reference sequence). The CDR3 DNA reads TGTGCCAGCAGCTTGGGAGGGTCCAATCAGCCCCAGCATTTT. It yields the protein CASSLGGSNQPQHF.

The J gene is TRBJ1-1, the V gene TRBV7-9; no clear D gene. Germline V lookup: CDR1 SEHNR, CDR2 FQNEAQ (reference sequence). V lost 1 base to trimming and J lost 1 base, with 7 bases between them. The CDR3 has 14 amino acids. CDR3 bases: TGTGCCAGCAGCTTAGTATCAGAGAACACTGAAGCTTTCTTT. Protein: CASSLVSENTEAFF.